This T cell receptor (beta chain) is drawn from a study of blood T cell repertoires in COVID-19. Turning to the study itself: Acute and convalescent COVID-19 specimens originated in the United States, Italy and Spain. T cells, B-cell-depleted T cells, or PBMCs provided the cDNA or gDNA that served as material.

As processed by the authors: Reference gene primer amplification gave estimated nucleated cell counts. Assay: immunoSEQ multiplex PCR; the TCRdb copy retains only in-frame clones and omits some. From that table come the V and J calls and clone size; the DNA was used to work out D and trimming. Of 130,000 to 150,000 clones in the sample, roughly 86% were seen once. This CDR3 has 12 amino acids. The germline gives CDR1 SGHRS, CDR2 YFSETQ. The germline V and J ends were trimmed by 3 bases and 8 bases, with 9 bases remaining between them. This sequence joins TRBV5-1 and TRBJ2-1; D is ambiguous. The TCR comes from a woman in her 50s with acute or convalescent COVID-19. Source material: peripheral blood. As DNA, the CDR3 is TGCGCCAGCAGCTCGCAGGCAGATGAGCAGTTCTTC. Its protein product is CASSSQADEQFF.